This T cell receptor (beta chain) was sequenced in a study of blood T cell repertoires in COVID-19. At the level of the study: Some COVID-19 samples were acute and others convalescent; all came from the United States, Italy and Spain. The cDNA or gDNA used as material had been derived from T cells, B-cell-depleted T cells, or PBMCs.

Seattle-derived patients entered the study during active infection and were followed longitudinally. Repertoires were generated with immunoSEQ multiplex PCR, while TCRdb's copy carries only in-frame clones and drops some. The data show roughly 180,000 clones, with 75% to 85% seen just once and 11% held by the top ten. The clonotype was recovered from a woman in her thirties or forties with COVID-19, enrolled during active disease. The sequenced sample was peripheral blood.

CDR3 DNA sequence: TGTGCCACCAGCAGGGGACAGGAGGGGGTTGCCGGGGAGCTGTTTTTT. Amino acids: CATSRGQEGVAGELFF. The chain recombines TRBV15 with TRBJ2-2, with TRBD1 identical over 8 bases. In germline, CDR1 is LNHNV, CDR2 YYDKDF (reference sequence). V lost 3 bases, J lost 6 bases, and 9 bases stayed unmatched. This CDR3 spans 16 amino acids.